This TCR beta chain was observed in a study of vaccination effects on CD4 cells after COVID-19 (dated by TCRdb to 2021 to 2024). Notes on the research overall: Two doses of either the BNT162b2 or the mRNA-1273 mRNA SARS-CoV-2 vaccine were administered to participants. SARS-CoV-2 spike-specific CD4+ TCR repertoires were compared before and after mRNA vaccination in COVID-19 convalescent patients and in infection-naive vaccine recipients. The full study included 10 to 11 COVID-19 convalescent patients and a handful of SARS-CoV-2-naive healthy vaccine recipients. Cultures from other donors in the study were sequenced with the Oncomine TCR Beta short-read assay on an Illumina iSeq 100. What the study reported, not specific to this receptor: The study was limited by a small number of convalescent patients and lacked early post-infection timepoints. Clones induced by infection and clones induced by vaccination both contracted markedly at late timepoints after vaccination, which fits with T cell responses waning over time. In healthy vaccine recipients, vaccine-induced clones were almost all SARS-CoV-2 mono-reactive, with only 1 of 255 being cross-reactive with common cold coronaviruses.

V has 0 bases trimmed and J has 4 bases trimmed; junction bases matching no gene number 16. CDR1 is given as SGHDN and CDR2 as FVKESK, both from the germline V gene. The cysteine opens and the phenylalanine closes a CDR3 of 19 amino acids. The sequence is cut down to CDR3 DNA, 57 bases in frame from base 1. The protocol used for the library was the immunoSEQ multiplex PCR assay. DNA from the CD4+ T cells that had been cultured and isolated underwent TCR beta CDR3 sequencing. The study's own analysis went as follows. Non-productive TCR sequences were removed, reads were trimmed to the CDR3 region, and CDR3s of at least 7 amino acids were retained. Antigen-specific clonotypes were identified with the MANAFEST web app by comparing expansion in peptide wells against reference cultures. To count as positive, a clone had to show expansion at FDR<0.05 compared with the reference and with all other wells, an odds ratio above 5, and a frequency above 0.1% in two replicate wells. A clonotype was called cross-reactive if it was significantly expanded both in SARS-CoV-2 spike wells and in at least one common cold coronavirus spike condition. Levenshtein distance calculated with the stringdist R package was used to assess CDR3 similarity, and unrooted trees were constructed with ape in R 3.6.1. In TCRdb, the immuneACCESS table is reduced to in-frame sequences with V and J assigned. These tables do not hold every clone; where another copy was compared, an unresolved V gene accounts for under half, and the others remain unexplained. V and J calls and clone size are copied from that table; D and trimming were computed from the DNA. For this sample there are tens of thousands of clones; under 70% appear just once. Around 20% of the sample is in the top ten clones.

Points on this clone: What this receptor recognizes is not known. Per-nucleotide qualities are absent, and no much larger clonotype sits a single base away.

In the ViraFEST assay, PBMC were stimulated with viral peptide pools, and TCR sequencing was then used to find antigen-specific CD4+ T cell clonotypes based on their expansion. After about 9 days of culture, CD4+ T cells were isolated with the EasySep CD4+ T cell isolation kit. Healthy vaccine recipients had no prior SARS-CoV-2 infection, confirmed by negative nucleocapsid antibodies before and after vaccination. Each well held 1.5 million to 2 million PBMC cultured in IMDM containing about 5.4% human AB serum, 8.5 to 10 IU/ml IL-2 and gentamicin, along with about 9.3 ug/ml peptides. Half of the culture medium was replaced with fresh IL-2-containing medium on days 3 and 7. Unless noted otherwise, every peptide stimulation condition was grown in triplicate wells. PBMC were separated from whole blood using Ficoll-Paque Plus gradient centrifugation and were then either cryopreserved at -140C or used fresh. The overlapping peptide pools covered the spike proteins of SARS-CoV-2 as well as those of the common cold coronaviruses HCoV-NL63, HCoV-OC43 and HCoV-229E. The QIAamp micro DNA kit was used to extract genomic DNA from the cultured CD4+ T cells.

This specimen consisted of CD4+ T cells from PBMCs cultured with SARS-CoV-2 spike peptides, obtained before COVID-19 vaccination. This sample's cell subset or site label indicates: SARS-CoV-2 spike overlapping peptide pool stimulation. This TCR derives from a human donor who received a COVID-19 vaccine. The chain joins TRBV14 to TRBJ2-7; 9 central nucleotides agree with TRBD1. This receptor has the CDR3 CASSQEPGQGFHSGYEQYF. The bases are TGTGCCAGCAGCCAAGAGCCGGGACAGGGATTCCATTCCGGGTACGAGCAGTACTTC.